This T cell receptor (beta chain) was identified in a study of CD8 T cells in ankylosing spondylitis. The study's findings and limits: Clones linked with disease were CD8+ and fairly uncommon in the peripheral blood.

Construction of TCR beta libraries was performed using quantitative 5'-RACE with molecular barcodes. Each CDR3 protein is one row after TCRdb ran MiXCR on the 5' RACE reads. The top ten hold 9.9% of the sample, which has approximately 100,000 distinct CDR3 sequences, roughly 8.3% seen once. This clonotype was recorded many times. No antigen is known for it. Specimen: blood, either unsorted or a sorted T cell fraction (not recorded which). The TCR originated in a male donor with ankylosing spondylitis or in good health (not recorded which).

CDR3 in amino acids: CASSNPGRNEQFF. The CDR3, as DNA: TGTGCCAGCAGTAATCCGGGAAGGAATGAGCAGTTCTTC. This chain links TRBV12-3 or TRBV12-4 with TRBJ2-1; TRBD2 might be the D (5 bases). Trimming pared 5 bases from V and 7 bases from J, leaving 12 bases between. The CDR3 loop spans 13 amino acids.